These 28 T cell receptor beta chains were all obtained from the same sample, sequenced in a study of blood T cell repertoires in COVID-19. The table came from immunoSEQ multiplex PCR; TCRdb's copy has only in-frame clones and leaves some out. Among under 150,000 clones listed, 85% were seen once. Specimen: peripheral blood. The receptors were gathered from a human donor in a cohort sampled during active COVID-19.

This clone was picked up one time. The CDR3 region has the DNA TGTGCCAGTCAGGGGAACACCGGGGAGCTGTTTTTT. This codes for CASQGNTGELFF. The rearrangement uses TRBV19 and TRBJ2-2, with a possible D match to TRBD1 (5 bases). Germline V gene lookup returns CDR1 LNHDA and CDR2 SQIVND (reference sequence). V lost 8 bases to trimming and J lost 1 base, with 5 bases between them. The length of the CDR3 is 12 residues.

The rearrangement joins TRBV14 to TRBJ2-7, with 9 bases matching TRBD1. CDR3 length: 15 residues. The germline V gene encodes CDR1 SGHDN and CDR2 FVKESK. V dropped 4 bases and J dropped 7; count of bases not matched to a gene: 11. The CDR3 region has the DNA TGTGCCAGCAGCCTTTTAGGACAGGGGATCCGGGAGCAGTACTTC. Protein sequence: CASSLLGQGIREQYF. Full variable domain (rest looked up from reference TRBV14 and TRBJ2-7): EAGVTQFPSHSVIEKGQTVTLRCDPISGHDNLYWYRRVMGKEIKFLLHFVKESKQDESGMPNNRFLAERTGGTYSTLKVQPAELEDSGVYFCASSLLGQGIREQYFGPGTRLTVT.

The chain combines TRBV18 with TRBJ2-5; weak D call: TRBD2 (6 bases). V lost 5 bases and J 3 bases, leaving 7 bases between the germline ends. The CDR3 is 12 amino acids. CDR1 and CDR2 from the germline V gene are KGHSH and LQKENI. CDR3 sequence reads: CASSASEETQYF. The CDR3, as DNA: TGTGCCAGCTCAGCTAGCGAAGAGACCCAGTACTTC.

This chain uses TRBV5-1 with TRBJ1-6; no firm D call. The V and J ends lost 5 bases and 6 bases respectively, with 12 bases between them. There are 14 residues in the CDR3. Germline V gene lookup returns CDR1 SGHRS and CDR2 YFSETQ. This CDR3 reads CASSPQTSNSPLHF. For the CDR3, the DNA is TGCGCCAGCAGTCCTCAGACAAGTAATTCACCCCTCCACTTT.

The V and J genes are TRBV7-3 and TRBJ1-1; no reliable D call. The CDR3 sequence is 16 residues long. Germline V gives CDR1 SGHTA, CDR2 FQGTGA. The ends were cut back, 0 bases at V and 0 bases at J, with 11 bases in the middle. CDR3 in DNA: TGTGCCAGCAGCTTAACTGGTAGCTACATGAACACTGAAGCTTTCTTT. This gives the protein CASSLTGSYMNTEAFF.

The chain employs TRBV6-6 and TRBJ2-1, with 7 bases fitting TRBD1. With 5 bases clipped from V and 8 bases from J, the junction kept 15 bases outside the gene matches. This CDR3 region has 16 residues. The germline V gene encodes CDR1 MNHNY and CDR2 SVGAGI (reference sequence). The CDR3 reads CASSPQGPTGADEQFF. The CDR3 nucleotides read TGTGCCAGCAGTCCGCAAGGACCAACAGGGGCTGATGAGCAGTTCTTC.

The chain carries TRBV5-1 and TRBJ2-1; a weak D match, TRBD2 (5 bases). The CDR3 spans 15 residues. Per the germline V gene, CDR1 is SGHRS and CDR2 is YFSETQ. V was pared by 1 base and J by 7 bases, with 15 bases between. The DNA of the CDR3 is TGCGCCAGCAGCTTGAGCGGAGGAGGTGGGAATGAGCAGTTCTTC. This sequence encodes CASSLSGGGGNEQFF.

The CDR3 DNA follows: TGTGCCAGCAGCCCGGGACTAGCGGGGGGCAATACGCAGTATTTT. Its protein is CASSPGLAGGNTQYF. The chain is built from TRBV2 and TRBJ2-3; 15 bases match TRBD2. Germline assignment: CDR1 SNHLY and CDR2 FYNNEI. There are 15 residues in the CDR3. Trimming cost V 6 bases and J 7 bases; bases outside gene matches: 5.

The V gene is TRBV6-6, the J gene TRBJ2-6, with a weak D call TRBD1 (5 bases). CDR1 and CDR2 from the germline V gene are MNHNY and SVGAGI (reference sequence). The CDR3 sequence is 15 residues long. Deletions cut 4 bases from V and 3 bases from J, with 10 bases between. The CDR3, as DNA: TGTGCCAGCAGTTCCCGACAGAGTGGGGCCAACGTCCTGACTTTC. Its translation is CASSSRQSGANVLTF.

This chain connects TRBV6-5 to TRBJ2-4, with TRBD1 as a possible D gene (5 bases). Germline CDR1 is MNHEY and CDR2 is SVGAGI. Trimming shortened V by 7 bases and J by 2 bases, and 15 bases separated the two germline ends. This CDR3 has 15 amino acids. Here the CDR3 reads CASTTVTPPKNIQYF. The DNA for the CDR3 is TGTGCCAGCACGACAGTGACTCCCCCCAAAAACATTCAGTACTTC.

Concerning this clone itself: Its ends do not fully match the called genes, so a read error is possible. The chain is built from TRBV12-5 and TRBJ2-1; 11 positions agree with TRBD2. The CDR3 has 16 amino acids. Germline V gives CDR1 LGHNT, CDR2 FRNRAP. The CDR3 reads CASGPPLAGVNNEQFF. The CDR3 coding sequence is TGTGCTAGTGGTCCTCCACTAGCGGGGGTAAACAACGAGCAGTTCTTC.

This chain links TRBV5-1 with TRBJ2-3, with D possibly TRBD2 on 5 matching bases. Germline V lookup: CDR1 SGHRS, CDR2 YFSETQ. V was cut by 1 base and J by 1 base, with 10 bases left in between. This CDR3 region has 15 residues. CDR3 nucleotides: TGCGCCAGCAGCTTGTCGGGGTCGGGCACAGATACGCAGTATTTT. This sequence encodes CASSLSGSGTDTQYF.

This sequence joins TRBV28 and TRBJ2-7; D might be TRBD2 (6 bases). In germline, CDR1 is MDHEN, CDR2 SYDVKM. The CDR3 contains 13 residues. V lost 7 bases and J lost 0, with 10 bases in between. The CDR3 is CASTLGGSYEQYF. The CDR3 DNA sequence: TGTGCCAGCACCTTGGGGGGCTCCTACGAGCAGTACTTC.

The CDR3 DNA reads as TGTGCCAGCAGACCCGGGACAGACAAAACCGGGGAGCTGTTTTTT. It specifies CASRPGTDKTGELFF. The chain is built from TRBV27 and TRBJ2-2; 7 bases match TRBD1. Germline trimming cut 6 bases from V and 5 bases from J; bases unmatched to any gene: 9. The CDR3 covers 15 residues. CDR1 and CDR2 from the germline V gene are MNHEY and SMNVEV (reference sequence).

This chain links TRBV7-2 with TRBJ1-1; the D gene is possibly TRBD1 (5 bases). The CDR3 is made up of 15 amino acids. V gave up 6 bases and J gave up 3 bases, with 17 bases separating them. Germline V lookup: CDR1 SGHTA, CDR2 FQGNSA. In DNA form, the CDR3 reads TGTGCCAGCAGAGATCGGAGGGGAGGGGACACTGAAGCTTTCTTT. Protein sequence: CASRDRRGGDTEAFF.

Here the CDR3 DNA reads TGCGCCAGCAGCTGGGGGACAGGGAGCGAGCAGTACTTC. The encoded protein is CASSWGTGSEQYF. This rearrangement joins TRBV5-1 to TRBJ2-7, with 9 bases aligning to TRBD1. Germline-derived CDR1 and CDR2 are SGHRS and YFSETQ. The CDR3 runs 13 residues. Germline trimming cut 3 bases from V and 6 bases from J; bases unmatched to any gene: 4.

The chain couples TRBV6-6 to TRBJ1-2, with D unclear. Trimming removed 5 bases at V and 0 bases at J, with 7 bases between. Germline V CDR1 and CDR2: MNHNY, SVGAGI (reference sequence). This CDR3 spans 13 amino acids. For the CDR3, the DNA is TGTGCCAGCAGTACTGTTGCTAACTATGGCTACACCTTC. Encoded protein: CASSTVANYGYTF.

V usage is TRBV5-8 and J usage is TRBJ1-1, with D tentatively TRBD1 (6 bases). The CDR3 has 15 amino acids. V lost 4 bases to trimming and J lost 1 base, with 14 bases between them. Germline assignment: CDR1 SGHTS and CDR2 YDEGEE. DNA for the CDR3: TGTGCCAGCAGCCCCTACGGACAGCCGAACACTGAAGCTTTCTTT. This gives the protein CASSPYGQPNTEAFF. Full variable domain (rest looked up from reference TRBV5-8 and TRBJ1-1): EAGVTQSPTHLIKTRGQQATLRCSPISGHTSVYWYQQALGLGLQFLLWYDEGEERNRGNFPPRFSGRQFPNYSSELNVNALELEDSALYLCASSPYGQPNTEAFFGQGTRLTVV.

This chain connects TRBV29-1 to TRBJ1-1; 8 nucleotides line up with TRBD1. After removal of 6 bases from V and 4 bases from J, the junction contained 10 bases not matched to a gene. This CDR3 has 14 residues. Germline V CDR1 and CDR2: SQVTM, ANQGSEA. Here the CDR3 DNA reads TGCAGCGTGGGGACAGGACCTAGAGGCACTGAAGCTTTCTTT. It translates to CSVGTGPRGTEAFF.

The chain is built from TRBV2 and TRBJ2-1; 9 bases are a match to TRBD1. The CDR3 consists of 15 residues. The germline V gene encodes CDR1 SNHLY and CDR2 FYNNEI. After removal of 6 bases from V and 9 bases from J, the junction contained 12 bases not matched to a gene. This chain's CDR3 is CASRLTGTGSSEQFF. For the CDR3, the DNA is TGTGCCAGCAGACTTACCGGGACAGGGTCGAGTGAGCAGTTCTTC.

This clone was seen a single time. This chain links TRBV7-2 with TRBJ2-7, with TRBD2 as a possible D gene (5 bases). Germline V lookup: CDR1 SGHTA, CDR2 FQGNSA. CDR3 length equals 15 residues. V lost 1 base and J lost 0, with 10 bases in between. CDR3 sequence: CASSLVPGSSYEQYF. The CDR3 region has the DNA TGTGCCAGCAGCTTAGTTCCGGGAAGCTCCTACGAGCAGTACTTC. The whole variable domain, filled in from reference TRBV7-2 and TRBJ2-7, reads GAGVSQSPSNKVTEKGKDVELRCDPISGHTALYWYRQSLGQGLEFLIYFQGNSAPDKSGLPSDRFSAERTGGSVSTLTIQRTQQEDSAVYLCASSLVPGSSYEQYFGPGTRLTVT.

The chain is built from TRBV4-1 and TRBJ1-2; a weak D match, TRBD1 (6 bases). With 0 bases removed from V and 2 bases from J, the gap between germline ends came to 10 bases. The germline gives CDR1 MGHRA, CDR2 YSYEKL. The CDR3 consists of 15 residues. The CDR3 DNA follows: TGCGCCAGCAGCCAAGAGACAGGCAGGAACTATGGCTACACCTTC. As protein: CASSQETGRNYGYTF.

J is TRBJ1-5 and V is TRBV5-1; no definite D call. The CDR3 consists of 15 residues. Trimming removed 2 bases from V and 2 bases from J, with 11 bases in between. From germline, CDR1 is SGHRS and CDR2 YFSETQ. The CDR3 DNA is TGCGCCAGCAGCTTCCCCCCCGGGGGCAATCAGCCCCAGCATTTT. This codes for CASSFPPGGNQPQHF.

V gene TRBV27 combines with J gene TRBJ2-4; the D is unclear. In germline, CDR1 is MNHEY, CDR2 SMNVEV (reference sequence). V lost 8 bases and J 0 bases, leaving 14 bases between the germline ends. The CDR3 loop spans 15 amino acids. In DNA, the CDR3 is TGTGCCAGCGCCCAATGGGCCCTAGCCAAAAACATTCAGTACTTC. Amino acid sequence: CASAQWALAKNIQYF.

The chain combines TRBV10-3 with TRBJ2-1; tentatively, D is TRBD1 (6 bases). The V and J ends lost 4 bases and 9 bases respectively, with 13 bases between them. The CDR3 covers 13 residues. CDR1 and CDR2 from the germline V gene are ENHRY and SYGVKD. CDR3: CAISGDRSTEQFF. DNA of the CDR3: TGTGCCATCAGTGGAGACAGGAGTACTGAGCAGTTCTTC.

CDR3 sequence: CASSYSEGQQYF. The DNA of the CDR3 is TGTGCCAGCAGTTACTCGGAGGGCCAGCAGTACTTC. The chain is built from TRBV6-2 or TRBV6-3 and TRBJ2-7; D possibly corresponds to TRBD2 (6 bases). V was cut by 0 bases and J by 8 bases, with 8 bases left in between. Germline-derived CDR1 and CDR2 are MNHEY and SVGEGT. This CDR3 has 12 residues.

The chain recombines TRBV3-1 (or the pseudogene TRBV3-2) with TRBJ1-4; TRBD1 agrees at 8 bases. From germline, CDR1 is LGHDT and CDR2 YNNKEL (reference sequence). The CDR3 covers 14 residues. V shed 4 bases and J 2 bases; nucleotides not matched to a gene: 0. The CDR3 bases are TGTGCCAGCAGCCGACAGGGGACTAATGAAAAACTGTTTTTT. Encoded protein: CASSRQGTNEKLFF.

V gene TRBV5-1 combines with J gene TRBJ1-2; 8 nucleotides line up with TRBD1. V shed 4 bases, J shed 4 bases, and the junction held 6 bases outside the gene matches. Per germline, CDR1 SGHRS and CDR2 YFSETQ. The CDR3 runs 14 residues. The CDR3 is CASSLNTGGYGYTF. CDR3 nucleotides: TGCGCCAGCAGCCTAAATACAGGGGGCTATGGCTACACCTTC.